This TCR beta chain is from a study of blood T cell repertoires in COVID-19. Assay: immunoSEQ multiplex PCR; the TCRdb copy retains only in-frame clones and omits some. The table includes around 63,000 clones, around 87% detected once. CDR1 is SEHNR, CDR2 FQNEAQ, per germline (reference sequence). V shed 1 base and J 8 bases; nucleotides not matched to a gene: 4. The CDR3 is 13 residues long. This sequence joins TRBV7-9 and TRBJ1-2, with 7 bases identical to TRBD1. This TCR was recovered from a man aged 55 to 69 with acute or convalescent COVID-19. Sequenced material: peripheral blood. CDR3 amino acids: CASSLGQGRGYTF. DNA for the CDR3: TGTGCCAGCAGCTTAGGACAGGGAAGAGGCTACACCTTC. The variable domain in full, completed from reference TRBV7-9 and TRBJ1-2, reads DTGVSQNPRHKITKRGQNVTFRCDPISEHNRLYWYRQTLGQGPEFLTYFQNEAQLEKSRLLSDRFSAERPKGSFSTLEIQRTEQGDSAMYLCASSLGQGRGYTFGSGTRLTVV.